The 17 T cell receptor beta chains given below trace back to one sample, sequenced in a study of beta chain features in type 1 diabetes. The entirety of the isolated RNA underwent reverse transcription, so expressed TCRB transcripts were sequenced. TCRdb keeps only in-frame clones here, not all; method: immunoSEQ multiplex PCR. Seen here are some 500,000 clones, approximately 10% observed once, and the top ten hold less than 0.06%. What was sequenced was naive CD4+ T cells from blood. These receptor sequences come from a woman younger than 35 in good health.

The chain uses TRBV18 and TRBJ1-2; D not certain. V lost 0 bases, J lost 8 bases, and 10 bases lay in between. Germline CDR1 and CDR2: KGHSH and LQKENI. The CDR3 runs 13 residues. This chain's CDR3 is CASSPPGLRGYTF. In DNA, the CDR3 is TGTGCCAGCTCACCACCGGGATTAAGAGGCTACACCTTC.

Regarding this clone: The same CDR3 arises from other DNA sequences in this sample as well. The chain uses TRBV7-2 and TRBJ2-1, with 13 bases aligning to TRBD2. This CDR3 comprises 15 residues. Looked up from germline, CDR1 is SGHTA and CDR2 is FQGNSA. V shed 5 bases and J 4 bases; nucleotides not matched to a gene: 2. Written as DNA, the CDR3 is TGTGCCAGCAGCCCGGGACTAGCGGGGTACAATGAGCAGTTCTTC. It specifies CASSPGLAGYNEQFF.

CDR3 bases: TGTGCCAGCCTGCGAGGGGGCCGGGGTGGCTACACCTTC. As protein: CASLRGGRGGYTF. This chain links TRBV13 with TRBJ1-2; 7 positions match TRBD1. CDR3 length equals 13 residues. The junction had 10 bases not matched to a gene; V was cut back by 8 bases and J by 7 bases. The V gene's germline CDR1 is PRHDT and CDR2 FYEKMQ (reference sequence).

The chain links TRBV9 to TRBJ2-1; 10 bases map to TRBD1. V dropped 4 bases and J dropped 8; count of bases not matched to a gene: 9. This CDR3 contains 15 residues. Germline lookup yields CDR1 SGDLS and CDR2 YYNGEE. The CDR3: CASSILGQGFDEQFF. CDR3 DNA: TGTGCCAGCAGCATTCTGGGACAGGGGTTCGATGAGCAGTTCTTC.

The chain joins TRBV10-3 to TRBJ2-3; 13 nucleotides align to TRBD2. CDR1 ENHRY and CDR2 SYGVKD come from the germline V gene. The CDR3 runs 18 residues. The V and J ends lost 2 bases and 1 base, in that order; junction bases with no gene match: 6. For the CDR3, the DNA is TGTGCCATCAGTGAGCCGGGACTAGCGGGGATAGGCACAGATACGCAGTATTTT. Translation gives CAISEPGLAGIGTDTQYF.

This clone has just a few counts. The chain has TRBV10-2 and TRBJ2-1; weak D call: TRBD2 (5 bases). V was cut by 8 bases and J by 3 bases, with 11 bases left in between. The CDR3 loop spans 13 amino acids. Per germline, CDR1 WSHSY and CDR2 SAAADI. The CDR3 is CASLNRDYNEQFF. Here the CDR3 DNA reads TGCGCCAGCCTCAACCGGGACTACAATGAGCAGTTCTTC.

This clone was recorded a few times. The chain couples TRBV4-2 to TRBJ1-2, with 9 bases aligning to TRBD1. J lost 14 bases, V lost 4 bases, and 11 bases had no gene match. Germline values: CDR1 LGHNA, CDR2 YNFKEQ. The CDR3 consists of 13 residues. This CDR3 is CASSPQRTGANTF. As DNA, the CDR3 is TGTGCCAGCAGCCCCCAAAGGACAGGGGCTAATACCTTC.

This clone was seen more than once but under ten times. This CDR3 is also generated by other DNA sequences in the sample. This sequence joins TRBV5-1 and TRBJ2-1; TRBD1 agrees at 9 bases. The V gene end was trimmed by 4 bases and the J gene end by 4 bases; junction bases not matched to a gene: 6. CDR1 and CDR2 from the germline V gene are SGHRS and YFSETQ. This CDR3 spans 15 amino acids. CDR3 sequence (DNA): TGCGCCAGCAGCCTGGGACAGGGTCTTTACAATGAGCAGTTCTTC. Its protein product is CASSLGQGLYNEQFF.

This chain uses TRBV5-1 with TRBJ2-7; no clear D. V lost 2 bases to trimming and J lost 3 bases, with 3 bases between them. Per the germline V gene, CDR1 is SGHRS and CDR2 is YFSETQ. There are 11 residues in the CDR3. The chain's CDR3 is CASSFSYEQYV. The DNA of the CDR3 is TGCGCCAGCAGCTTCAGCTACGAGCAGTACGTC.

The chain employs TRBV27 and TRBJ2-3, with TRBD2 identical over 8 bases. Germline V CDR1 and CDR2: MNHEY, SMNVEV (reference sequence). The CDR3 has 16 residues. Trimming at V came to 0 bases and at J to 6 bases, leaving 8 bases not matched to a gene. As DNA, the CDR3 is TGTGCCAGCAGTTTATCGGGCGGGGGGCCGGAGGATACGCAGTATTTT. It is translated as CASSLSGGGPEDTQYF.

The rearrangement links TRBV7-2 to TRBJ1-6; D not resolved. V lost 5 bases to trimming and J lost 8 bases, with 10 bases between them. Germline V CDR1 and CDR2: SGHTA, FQGNSA. CDR3 length: 13 amino acids. The CDR3 DNA follows: TGTGCCAGCAGCACCCGACGGGATTCACCCCTCCACTTT. This gives the protein CASSTRRDSPLHF.

The chain carries TRBV4-3 and TRBJ1-4, with D uncertain. This CDR3 is built from 14 residues. Germline V CDR1 and CDR2: LGHNA, YSLEER. V lost 1 base to trimming and J lost 7 bases, with 10 bases between them. The CDR3 here is CASSQVTGREKLFF. The CDR3 nucleotides read TGCGCCAGCAGCCAAGTCACGGGTCGTGAAAAACTGTTTTTT.

A few counts support this clone. This chain uses TRBV5-4 with TRBJ2-3, with TRBD1 identical over 8 bases. The CDR3 extends over 15 amino acids. Per the germline V gene, CDR1 is SGHNT and CDR2 is YYREEE (reference sequence). The junction had 6 bases not matched to a gene; V was cut back by 0 bases and J by 6 bases. CDR3 protein: CASSLVQGAWDTQYF. Here the CDR3 DNA reads TGTGCCAGCAGCTTGGTTCAGGGGGCATGGGATACGCAGTATTTT.

This clone was counted a few times. Here the CDR3 reads CASSQQSDNEQFF. The CDR3 DNA sequence: TGCGCCAGCAGCCAACAGTCTGACAATGAGCAGTTCTTC. The rearrangement uses TRBV5-1 and TRBJ2-1; D is undetermined. The V gene lost 4 bases and the J gene lost 5 bases, with 10 bases spanning the gap. CDR1 and CDR2 from the germline V gene are SGHRS and YFSETQ. CDR3 size: 13 residues.

The sample holds a few counts of this clone. The rearrangement joins TRBV13 to TRBJ2-7, with 12 bases aligning to TRBD1. The germline CDR1 and CDR2 sequences are PRHDT and FYEKMQ (reference sequence). V lost 3 bases and J lost 4; bases outside the gene matches: 7. The CDR3 spans 16 residues. The CDR3 sequence: CASSLVGDRGLYEQYF. CDR3 DNA: TGTGCCAGCAGCTTGGTGGGGGACAGGGGGCTTTACGAGCAGTACTTC.

The CDR3 spells CAWSVLPGAPYEQYF. The CDR3 nucleotides are TGTGCCTGGAGTGTACTTCCCGGCGCCCCCTACGAGCAGTACTTC. The chain has TRBV30 and TRBJ2-7, with unresolved D. From germline, CDR1 is GTSNPN and CDR2 SVGIG (reference sequence). The CDR3 consists of 15 residues. Trimming removed 0 bases at V and 2 bases at J, with 14 bases between.

This clone was seen only a few times. The chain links TRBV7-2 to TRBJ2-1; TRBD2 matches 14 bases. The germline gives CDR1 SGHTA, CDR2 FQGNSA. The CDR3 is 17 residues long. Losses at the gene ends were 4 bases for V and 8 bases for J; bases not matched to a gene: 10. The CDR3 here is CASSSRTSGRSFDEQFF. CDR3 in DNA: TGTGCCAGCAGCTCTCGGACTAGCGGGAGGAGTTTCGATGAGCAGTTCTTC.